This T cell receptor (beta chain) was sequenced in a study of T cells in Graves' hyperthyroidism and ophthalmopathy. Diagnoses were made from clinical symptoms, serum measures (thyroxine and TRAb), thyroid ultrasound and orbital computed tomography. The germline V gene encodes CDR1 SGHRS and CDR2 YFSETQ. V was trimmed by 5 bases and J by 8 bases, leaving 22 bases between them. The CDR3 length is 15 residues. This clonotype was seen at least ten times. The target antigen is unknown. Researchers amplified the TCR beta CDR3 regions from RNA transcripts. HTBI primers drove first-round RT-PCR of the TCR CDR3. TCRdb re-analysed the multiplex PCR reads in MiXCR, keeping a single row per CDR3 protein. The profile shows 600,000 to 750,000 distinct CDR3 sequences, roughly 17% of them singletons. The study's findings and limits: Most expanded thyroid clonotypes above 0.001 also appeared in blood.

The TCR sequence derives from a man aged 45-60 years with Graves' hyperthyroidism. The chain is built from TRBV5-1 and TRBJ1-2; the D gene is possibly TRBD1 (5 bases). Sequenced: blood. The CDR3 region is CASRTGTADTEGYTF. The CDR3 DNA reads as TGCGCCAGCAGGACCGGGACCGCTGACACAGAAGGCTACACCTTC.